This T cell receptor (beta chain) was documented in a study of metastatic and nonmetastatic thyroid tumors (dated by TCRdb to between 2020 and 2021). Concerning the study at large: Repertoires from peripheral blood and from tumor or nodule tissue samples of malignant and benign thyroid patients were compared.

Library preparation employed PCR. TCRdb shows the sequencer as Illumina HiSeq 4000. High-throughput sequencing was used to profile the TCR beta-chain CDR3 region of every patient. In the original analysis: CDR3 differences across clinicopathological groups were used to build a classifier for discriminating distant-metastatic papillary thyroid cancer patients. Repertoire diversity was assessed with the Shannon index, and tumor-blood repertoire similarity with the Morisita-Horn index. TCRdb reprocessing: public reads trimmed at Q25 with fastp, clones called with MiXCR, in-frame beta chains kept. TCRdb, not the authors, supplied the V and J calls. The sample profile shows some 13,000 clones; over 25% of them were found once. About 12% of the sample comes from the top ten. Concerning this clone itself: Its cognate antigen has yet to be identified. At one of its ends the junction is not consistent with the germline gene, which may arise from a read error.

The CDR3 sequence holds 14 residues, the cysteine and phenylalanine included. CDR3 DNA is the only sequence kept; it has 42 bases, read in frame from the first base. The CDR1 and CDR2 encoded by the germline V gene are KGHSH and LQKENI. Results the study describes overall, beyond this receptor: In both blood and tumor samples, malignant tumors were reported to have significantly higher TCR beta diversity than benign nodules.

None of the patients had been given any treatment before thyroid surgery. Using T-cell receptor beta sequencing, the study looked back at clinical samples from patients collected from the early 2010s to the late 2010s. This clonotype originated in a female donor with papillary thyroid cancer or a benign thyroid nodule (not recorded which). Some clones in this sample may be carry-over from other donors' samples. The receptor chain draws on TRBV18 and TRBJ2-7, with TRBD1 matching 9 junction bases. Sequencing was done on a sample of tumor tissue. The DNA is TGTGCCAGCGCACCGGGACAGGGTCTGGGTGAGCAGTACTTC. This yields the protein CASAPGQGLGEQYF.